This passage covers 21 T cell receptor beta chains from one sample sequenced in a study of CD8 T cells in Susac syndrome. The RNA input was about 0.5 to 1 ug, and it was reverse transcribed with random hexamers. MiXCR was run by TCRdb on the immunoSEQ multiplex PCR reads, yielding one entry per CDR3 protein. The data contain around 150,000 distinct CDR3 sequences, more than 90% of them seen just once; the ten biggest clones take up less than 0.085%. The sample comprised CD4+ T cells from PBMCs. These receptors were obtained from a human donor with Susac syndrome.

This chain uses TRBV6-1 with TRBJ1-1, with a possible D match to TRBD1 (6 bases). V lost 7 bases, J lost 7 bases, and 13 bases lay in between. This CDR3 spans 12 amino acids. Per the germline V gene, CDR1 is MNHNS and CDR2 is SASEGT. CDR3 region: CASKRGRIEAFF. The CDR3 region has the DNA TGTGCCAGCAAAAGGGGGAGAATTGAAGCTTTCTTT.

J is TRBJ2-6 and V is TRBV14, with a weak D call TRBD2 (6 bases). V lost 3 bases and J 2 bases, leaving 14 bases between the germline ends. Germline V gives CDR1 SGHDN, CDR2 FVKESK. The CDR3 runs to 17 residues. CDR3 amino acids: CASSHRVGGAGANVLTF. CDR3 nucleotides: TGTGCCAGCAGCCACCGTGTGGGGGGAGCTGGGGCCAACGTCCTGACTTTC. The full variable domain, rest sourced from reference TRBV14 and TRBJ2-6, is EAGVTQFPSHSVIEKGQTVTLRCDPISGHDNLYWYRRVMGKEIKFLLHFVKESKQDESGMPNNRFLAERTGGTYSTLKVQPAELEDSGVYFCASSHRVGGAGANVLTFGAGSRLTVL.

This chain uses TRBV4-2 with TRBJ2-1; 11 nucleotides line up with TRBD2. The CDR3 spans 17 residues. The J segment lost 6 bases and the V segment lost 0 bases, leaving 7 bases of the junction unmatched. CDR1 and CDR2 (germline): LGHNA, YNFKEQ. The CDR3 bases are TGTGCCAGCAGCCAAGAGCGGACTAGCGGGTCCGCCAATGAGCAGTTCTTC. Its translation: CASSQERTSGSANEQFF.

This chain uses TRBV4-1 with TRBJ2-7; TRBD1 aligns across 11 bases. CDR3 length: 15 residues. The trim removed 1 base at V and 5 bases at J, leaving 4 bases unmatched. The V gene's germline CDR1 is MGHRA and CDR2 YSYEKL. CDR3 nucleotides: TGCGCCAGCAGCCAAGCGGGACAGGGGGTCCACGAGCAGTACTTC. It encodes CASSQAGQGVHEQYF.

The chain links TRBV4-1 to TRBJ2-7, with D possibly being TRBD1 (5 bases). Germline V lookup: CDR1 MGHRA, CDR2 YSYEKL. The CDR3 loop spans 16 amino acids. Trimming removed 3 bases at V and 2 bases at J, with 17 bases between. CDR3 region: CASSHIGAGWTYEQYF. The CDR3, as DNA: TGCGCCAGCAGCCATATAGGGGCAGGGTGGACCTACGAGCAGTACTTC.

The chain couples TRBV14 to TRBJ1-1; TRBD1 matches at 8 bases. Germline V gives CDR1 SGHDN, CDR2 FVKESK. The V segment lost 0 bases and the J segment 10 bases; nucleotides outside the gene matches: 4. The CDR3 length is 13 residues. The CDR3 here is CASSQDRGRPAFF. Here the CDR3 DNA reads TGTGCCAGCAGCCAAGACAGGGGGCGGCCAGCTTTCTTT.

This clonotype was counted once. The chain has TRBV9 and TRBJ2-5, with a weak D call TRBD2 (5 bases). V shed 3 bases and J shed 4 bases, with 19 bases lying between them. The CDR3 consists of 16 residues. Germline V gene lookup returns CDR1 SGDLS and CDR2 YYNGEE. CDR3 in amino acids: CASSAMTRTAAETQYF. DNA of the CDR3: TGTGCCAGCAGCGCCATGACTCGGACTGCGGCAGAGACCCAGTACTTC.

This chain links TRBV20-1 with TRBJ2-7; D is tentatively TRBD1 or TRBD2 (5 bases each). The germline V gene encodes CDR1 DFQATT and CDR2 SNEGSKA (reference sequence). Trimming removed 0 bases from V and 5 bases from J, with 11 bases in between. The CDR3 covers 13 residues. The CDR3 DNA is TGCAGTGCTAGAGATCGGGGCCGGAACGAGCAGTACTTC. Amino acid sequence: CSARDRGRNEQYF.

The rearrangement uses TRBV20-1 and TRBJ1-2; D is perhaps TRBD1 (6 bases). V lost 1 base, J lost 8 bases, and 17 bases lay in between. The V gene's germline CDR1 is DFQATT and CDR2 SNEGSKA (reference sequence). The CDR3 loop spans 14 amino acids. The CDR3 region is CSARVAGGRRGYTF. CDR3 nucleotides: TGCAGTGCTAGAGTAGCCGGGGGGCGAAGGGGCTACACCTTC.

The chain links TRBV5-4 to TRBJ2-7; D is possibly TRBD1 (5 bases). Germline loops: CDR1 SGHNT, CDR2 YYREEE (reference sequence). The CDR3 is 15 residues long. The V gene lost 4 bases and the J gene lost 5 bases, with 19 bases spanning the gap. The CDR3 DNA reads TGTGCCAGCAGCCCCCAGGGAAGCCCGGGCGACGAGCAGTACTTC. This gives the protein CASSPQGSPGDEQYF.

This clonotype was recorded only once. The chain employs TRBV29-1 and TRBJ1-2; TRBD1 agrees at 12 bases. Germline CDR1 reads SQVTM; CDR2 reads ANQGSEA. Trimming took 4 bases from V and 9 from J; bases not matched to a gene: 12. The CDR3 covers 15 residues. The CDR3 DNA sequence: TGCAGCGTTGTAGGGACAGGGGGCGCCATTGATAGCTACACCTTC. This codes for CSVVGTGGAIDSYTF.

This chain uses TRBV2 with TRBJ2-4, with D possibly being TRBD1 or TRBD2 (5 bases each). V lost 3 bases and J lost 9, with 9 bases in between. This CDR3 spans 12 amino acids. CDR1 is SNHLY and CDR2 is FYNNEI in the germline V gene. As DNA, the CDR3 is TGTGCCAGCAGTGAGGGGGTTGGCATTCAGTACTTC. Translation gives CASSEGVGIQYF.

This clonotype was detected only once. The genes are TRBV6-5 and TRBJ2-2; tentative D call: TRBD1 (5 bases). The germline gives CDR1 MNHEY, CDR2 SVGAGI. This CDR3 spans 14 amino acids. Trimming pared 4 bases from V and 5 bases from J, leaving 11 bases between. The CDR3 sequence: CASSFDSRTGELFF. The CDR3 nucleotides are TGTGCCAGCAGTTTTGACAGCCGTACCGGGGAGCTGTTTTTT.

V gene TRBV2 combines with J gene TRBJ2-2; D remains ambiguous. Germline assignment: CDR1 SNHLY and CDR2 FYNNEI. The germline V and J ends were trimmed by 7 bases and 0 bases, with 9 bases remaining between them. CDR3 length: 14 amino acids. CDR3 nucleotides: TGTGCCAGCACGACTCAACCGAACACCGGGGAGCTGTTTTTT. Translation gives CASTTQPNTGELFF.

The chain couples TRBV12-3 or TRBV12-4 to TRBJ2-3; TRBD1 or TRBD2 may be the D gene (5 bases each). The V end was cut by 4 bases, the J end by 7 bases, with 18 bases between. There are 15 residues in the CDR3. The CDR3 reads CASSSRDGKANTQYF. The CDR3 coding sequence is TGTGCCAGCAGTTCTCGGGACGGAAAAGCCAATACGCAGTATTTT.

This sequence joins TRBV5-6 and TRBJ1-1, with D uncertain. The V end lost 8 bases, the J end lost 2 bases, and 19 bases lay between the germline ends. Germline loops: CDR1 SGHDT, CDR2 YYEEEE. This CDR3 comprises 15 residues. CDR3 DNA: TGTGCCAGTAGAAGGGTGGATGGTGGAAACACTGAAGCTTTCTTT. It codes for CASRRVDGGNTEAFF. The full variable domain, completed using reference TRBV5-6 and TRBJ1-1, is DAGVTQSPTHLIKTRGQQVTLRCSPKSGHDTVSWYQQALGQGPQFIFQYYEEEERQRGNFPDRFSGHQFPNYSSELNVNALLLGDSALYLCASRRVDGGNTEAFFGQGTRLTVV.

This chain joins TRBV28 and TRBJ1-2, with D unclear. The CDR3 runs to 12 residues. V was pared by 2 bases and J by 4 bases, with 5 bases between. Germline assignment: CDR1 MDHEN and CDR2 SYDVKM. The CDR3 DNA is TGTGCCAGCAGTTTAAAGGGCTATGGCTACACCTTC. It yields the protein CASSLKGYGYTF.

V and J are TRBV28 and TRBJ2-5, with D tentatively TRBD1 (7 bases). The CDR3 is 13 amino acids. The germline V gene encodes CDR1 MDHEN and CDR2 SYDVKM. V was trimmed by 4 bases and J by 6 bases, leaving 12 bases between them. The CDR3 region has the DNA TGTGCCAGCAGTTCCAGGGGGAGGAAGACCCAGTACTTC. This sequence encodes CASSSRGRKTQYF.

This rearrangement joins TRBV2 to TRBJ1-5, with 8 bases identical to TRBD1. Trimming at V came to 3 bases and at J to 9 bases, leaving 13 bases not matched to a gene. Germline-derived CDR1 and CDR2 are SNHLY and FYNNEI. CDR3 length: 16 residues. The CDR3 region is CASSDQTGGAVLPQHF. The CDR3 DNA is TGTGCCAGCAGTGACCAAACAGGGGGGGCGGTCCTGCCCCAGCATTTT. Full variable domain (missing parts from reference TRBV2 and TRBJ1-5): EPEVTQTPSHQVTQMGQEVILRCVPISNHLYFYWYRQILGQKVEFLVSFYNNEISEKSEIFDDQFSVERPDGSNFTLKIRSTKLEDSAMYFCASSDQTGGAVLPQHFGDGTRLSIL.

The chain couples TRBV4-1 to TRBJ1-2; 7 nucleotides align to TRBD1. The CDR3 is 16 residues long. Trimming cost V 1 base and J 6 bases; bases outside gene matches: 11. The V gene's germline CDR1 is MGHRA and CDR2 YSYEKL. CDR3 residues: CASSQGEGARVNGYTF. As DNA, the CDR3 is TGCGCCAGCAGCCAAGGGGAGGGGGCGCGTGTAAATGGCTACACCTTC.

CDR3 protein: CASSLESIQETQYF. CDR3 DNA: TGCGCCAGCAGCTTGGAATCGATCCAAGAGACCCAGTACTTC. This chain connects TRBV5-1 to TRBJ2-5, with D unclear. Germline V gene sequence: CDR1 SGHRS, CDR2 YFSETQ. V lost 0 bases, J lost 1 base, and 7 bases lay in between. CDR3 length equals 14 residues. Combining the CDR3 with reference TRBV5-1 and TRBJ2-5 gives the whole variable domain KAGVTQTPRYLIKTRGQQVTLSCSPISGHRSVSWYQQTPGQGLQFLFEYFSETQRNKGNFPGRFSGRQFSNSRSEMNVSTLELGDSALYLCASSLESIQETQYFGPGTRLLVL.